Presented here are 15 T cell receptor beta chains from one specimen sequenced in a study of cytomegalovirus exposure and HLA in healthy donors. The method was immunoSEQ multiplex PCR; TCRdb's version includes in-frame clones alone and lacks a portion of them. This table holds about 330,000 clones, 70% to 90% found once. Sequencing used PBMCs. These receptors all stem from a young woman in good health and CMV-seronegative.

The rearrangement links TRBV30 to TRBJ1-1; 7 nucleotides agree with TRBD1. The CDR3 contains 15 residues. V dropped 3 bases and J dropped 4; count of bases not matched to a gene: 11. Germline V gene sequence: CDR1 GTSNPN, CDR2 SVGIG (reference sequence). The CDR3 DNA sequence: TGTGCCTGGAGAACAGGACAGGCCGCGAGCACTGAAGCTTTCTTT. Amino acid sequence: CAWRTGQAASTEAFF.

The rearrangement joins TRBV6-5 to TRBJ1-4; 9 bases match TRBD1. This CDR3 is built from 13 residues. Germline CDR1 is MNHEY and CDR2 is SVGAGI. The J segment lost 8 bases and the V segment lost 7 bases, leaving 5 bases of the junction unmatched. The CDR3 loop is CASNRGPDEKLFF. DNA of the CDR3: TGTGCCAGCAACAGGGGGCCAGACGAAAAACTGTTTTTT.

The J gene is TRBJ2-1, the V gene TRBV25-1; 9 bases match TRBD1. In germline, CDR1 is MGHDK, CDR2 SYGVNS. The CDR3 is made up of 15 amino acids. V dropped 5 bases and J dropped 7; count of bases not matched to a gene: 9. CDR3 bases: TGTGCCAGCAGTAACACAGGGGGCGCGGGGAATGAGCAGTTCTTC. Protein sequence: CASSNTGGAGNEQFF. The full variable domain, its missing parts supplied by reference TRBV25-1 and TRBJ2-1, is EADIYQTPRYLVIGTGKKITLECSQTMGHDKMYWYQQDPGMELHLIHYSYGVNSTEKGDLSSESTVSRIRTEHFPLTLESARPSHTSQYLCASSNTGGAGNEQFFGPGTRLTVL.

This sequence joins TRBV6-1 and TRBJ1-5; 7 bases are shared with TRBD1. The CDR3 has 14 amino acids. V gave up 4 bases and J gave up 10 bases; unmatched junction bases: 10. In germline, CDR1 is MNHNS, CDR2 SASEGT. The CDR3 reads CASSARDRGHPQHF. The CDR3 DNA follows: TGTGCCAGCAGTGCCCGGGACAGAGGCCACCCCCAGCATTTT.

The gene calls are TRBV15 and TRBJ1-4, with 7 bases that match TRBD1. Germline loops: CDR1 LNHNV, CDR2 YYDKDF (reference sequence). The CDR3 is 17 amino acids. Trimming removed 0 bases from V and 0 bases from J; junction bases left unmatched: 4. This chain's CDR3 is CATSRDRGSATNEKLFF. The CDR3 DNA follows: TGTGCCACCAGCAGAGACAGGGGGAGTGCAACTAATGAAAAACTGTTTTTT.

The chain employs TRBV5-1 and TRBJ2-7; D perhaps matches TRBD2 (6 bases). CDR3 length: 14 residues. Germline V lookup: CDR1 SGHRS, CDR2 YFSETQ. Trimming took off 4 bases at V and 7 bases at J, with 18 bases between the two ends. CDR3 coding DNA: TGCGCCAGCAGCGCCCAGGGCGGGGCTGGGGAGCAGTACTTC. Its translation is CASSAQGGAGEQYF.

This sequence joins TRBV14 and TRBJ1-2; D might be TRBD1 (6 bases). The CDR3 spans 14 residues. Germline CDR1 is SGHDN and CDR2 is FVKESK. The ends were cut back, 5 bases at V and 2 bases at J, with 12 bases in the middle. This CDR3 is CASSNGQKNYGYTF. CDR3 DNA: TGTGCCAGCAGCAATGGACAGAAGAACTATGGCTACACCTTC.

The rearrangement joins TRBV29-1 to TRBJ2-5, with 14 bases aligning to TRBD2. The V and J ends lost 4 bases and 5 bases, in that order; junction bases with no gene match: 9. The CDR3 consists of 16 residues. Per the germline V gene, CDR1 is SQVTM and CDR2 is ANQGSEA. The CDR3 region has the DNA TGCAGCGTTGCGCCGCGACTAGCGGGAGGGGGTGAGACCCAGTACTTC. Its protein product is CSVAPRLAGGGETQYF.

The gene calls are TRBV6-6 and TRBJ2-1, with 14 bases matching TRBD2. This CDR3 region has 16 residues. The J segment lost 10 bases and the V segment lost 6 bases, leaving 11 bases of the junction unmatched. Germline V CDR1 and CDR2: MNHNY, SVGAGI (reference sequence). CDR3 protein: CASRNRGGLAGAEQFF. CDR3 coding DNA: TGTGCCAGCAGAAACCGCGGGGGACTAGCGGGAGCCGAGCAGTTCTTC.

The chain employs TRBV5-5 and TRBJ2-3; 13 bases agree with TRBD2. Germline CDR1 SGHKS, CDR2 YYEKEE (reference sequence). The CDR3 runs to 14 residues. Losses at the gene ends were 4 bases for V and 4 bases for J; bases not matched to a gene: 0. The chain's CDR3 is CASSGLAGADTQYF. DNA of the CDR3: TGTGCCAGCAGCGGACTAGCGGGAGCAGATACGCAGTATTTT.

The genes are TRBV5-1 and TRBJ2-1, with TRBD2 as a possible D gene (6 bases). V lost 1 base and J 4 bases, leaving 9 bases between the germline ends. The CDR3 has 14 residues. The germline CDR1 and CDR2 sequences are SGHRS and YFSETQ. The CDR3 nucleotides are TGCGCCAGCAGCTTGACAGGAGGGTACAATGAGCAGTTCTTC. This encodes CASSLTGGYNEQFF.

The rearrangement uses TRBV6-5 and TRBJ2-5; 7 bases are shared with TRBD2. Germline CDR1 is MNHEY and CDR2 is SVGAGI. The CDR3 covers 14 residues. With 5 bases clipped from V and 2 bases from J, the junction kept 5 bases outside the gene matches. The CDR3 nucleotides are TGTGCCAGCAGTGACGAAGCGGGACAAGAGACCCAGTACTTC. The encoded protein is CASSDEAGQETQYF.

This clone was counted a single time. The rearrangement uses TRBV7-6 and TRBJ2-7; a weak D match, TRBD2 (6 bases). Germline CDR1 SGHVS, CDR2 FNYEAQ. V was shortened by 2 bases and J by 0 bases, with 8 bases between the two germline ends. This CDR3 spans 14 amino acids. CDR3 amino acids: CASSLTGSSYEQYF. The CDR3 nucleotides read TGTGCCAGCAGCTTAACCGGGAGCTCCTACGAGCAGTACTTC.

Regarding this clone: The same CDR3 also results from other DNA sequences found in this sample. The chain couples TRBV19 to TRBJ2-1; D might be TRBD2 (5 bases). The germline V gene has CDR1 LNHDA and CDR2 SQIVND (reference sequence). Trimming removed 0 bases from V and 6 bases from J, with 6 bases in between. This CDR3 is built from 13 residues. CDR3: CASSIDRGNEQFF. The DNA for the CDR3 is TGTGCCAGTAGTATAGATCGGGGCAATGAGCAGTTCTTC. The full variable domain, with the rest looked up from reference TRBV19 and TRBJ2-1, is DGGITQSPKYLFRKEGQNVTLSCEQNLNHDAMYWYRQDPGQGLRLIYYSQIVNDFQKGDIAEGYSVSREKKESFPLTVTSAQKNPTAFYLCASSIDRGNEQFFGPGTRLTVL.

V gene TRBV15 combines with J gene TRBJ2-7, with no clear D. The V and J ends lost 1 base and 2 bases respectively, with 6 bases between them. This CDR3 region has 13 residues. Germline loops: CDR1 LNHNV, CDR2 YYDKDF (reference sequence). The CDR3 DNA reads as TGTGCCACCAGCAGAGCTTTAGCCTACGAGCAGTACTTC. Protein sequence: CATSRALAYEQYF.